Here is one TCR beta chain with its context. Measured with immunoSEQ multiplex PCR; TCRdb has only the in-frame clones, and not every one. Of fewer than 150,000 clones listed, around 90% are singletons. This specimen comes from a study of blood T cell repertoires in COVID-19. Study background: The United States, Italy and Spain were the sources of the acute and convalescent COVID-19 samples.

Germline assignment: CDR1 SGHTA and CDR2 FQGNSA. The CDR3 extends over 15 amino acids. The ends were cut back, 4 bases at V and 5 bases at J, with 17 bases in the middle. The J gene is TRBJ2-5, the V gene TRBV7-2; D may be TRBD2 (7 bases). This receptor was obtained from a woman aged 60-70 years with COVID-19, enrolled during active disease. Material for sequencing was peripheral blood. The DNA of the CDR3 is TGTGCCAGCAGCTCCCTCATGGGGGGGGGCGAGACCCAGTACTTC. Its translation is CASSSLMGGGETQYF.